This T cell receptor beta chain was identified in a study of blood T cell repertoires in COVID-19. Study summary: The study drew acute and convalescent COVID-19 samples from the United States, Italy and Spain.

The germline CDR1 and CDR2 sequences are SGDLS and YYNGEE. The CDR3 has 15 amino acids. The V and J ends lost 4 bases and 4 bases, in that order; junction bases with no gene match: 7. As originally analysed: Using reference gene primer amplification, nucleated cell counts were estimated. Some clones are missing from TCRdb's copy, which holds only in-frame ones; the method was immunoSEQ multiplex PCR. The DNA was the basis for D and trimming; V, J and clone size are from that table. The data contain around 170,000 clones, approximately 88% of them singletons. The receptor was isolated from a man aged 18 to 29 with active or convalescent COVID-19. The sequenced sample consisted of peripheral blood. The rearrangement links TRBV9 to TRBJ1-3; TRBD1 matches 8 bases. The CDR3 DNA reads TGTGCCAGCAGCTCCCGGACAGGGAGAGGAAACACCATATATTTT. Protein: CASSSRTGRGNTIYF.